The TCR beta chain under discussion was sequenced for a study of tumor-infiltrating lymphocytes in localized non-small cell lung cancer. Findings and limits, study-wide: Higher tumor T cell infiltration than in uninvolved lung was supported by TCRbeta sequencing.

This table comes from immunoSEQ multiplex PCR, and its TCRdb copy is limited to in-frame clones, with some not included. The data show just under 4,000 clones, under 75% seen once. V lost 3 bases to trimming and J lost 2 bases; unmatched junction nucleotides: 7. The CDR3 length is 17 residues. The V gene's germline CDR1 is SGHDN and CDR2 FVKESK. In its sample, this clone is medium-sized (0.01 to 0.1%). The antigen is undetermined. The chain couples TRBV14 to TRBJ1-4, with 9 bases identical to TRBD1. The TCR sequence derives from a human donor with non-small cell lung cancer. Specimen: uninvolved lung tissue not adjacent to the tumor. DNA for the CDR3: TGTGCCAGCAGCCACCGGACAGGGGCCTCGACTAATGAAAAACTGTTTTTT. It encodes CASSHRTGASTNEKLFF.